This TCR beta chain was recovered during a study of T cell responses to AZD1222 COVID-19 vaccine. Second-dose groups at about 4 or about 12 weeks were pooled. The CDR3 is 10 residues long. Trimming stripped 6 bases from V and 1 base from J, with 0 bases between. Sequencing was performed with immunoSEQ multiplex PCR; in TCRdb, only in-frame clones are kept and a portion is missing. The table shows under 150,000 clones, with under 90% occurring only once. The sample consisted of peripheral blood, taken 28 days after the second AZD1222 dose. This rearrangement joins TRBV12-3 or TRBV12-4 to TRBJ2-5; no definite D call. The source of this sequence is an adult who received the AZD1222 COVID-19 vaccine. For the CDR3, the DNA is TGTGCCAGCAGCCAAGAGACCCAGTACTTC. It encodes CASSQETQYF.